The sequence of this T cell receptor beta chain was determined in a study of cytomegalovirus exposure and HLA in healthy donors. Across the whole study: A prior analysis found around 110 million unique TCR beta sequences from 170 million or so T cells. Study-level points and caveats: A prior analysis recorded that most TCR beta V segments were productive about 87% or about 30% of the time. Association of a missense DCLRE1C variant with TCR beta V- and J-gene trimming was reported in a later analysis.

Turning to this clone: Its target is not known.

The CDR3 has 15 amino acids. Germline CDR1 is SGHTA and CDR2 is FQGNSA. Trimming stripped 3 bases from V and 0 bases from J, with 12 bases between. Vbeta (60) and Jbeta (13) primers were used in the PCR. In the study's own analysis: A later analysis tallied tens of millions of unique TCR beta chains, about 9.9 million of them shared. Profiled with immunoSEQ multiplex PCR; TCRdb holds only in-frame clones, not every one. V and J calls and clone size are those listed in that table; D and trimming were worked out from the DNA. The table gives around 210,000 clones; the top ten clones make up roughly 0.89% of it.

Material: PBMCs. This sequence joins TRBV7-2 and TRBJ2-7; TRBD1 is a possible D gene (6 bases). This clonotype was sampled from a woman in her 30s in good health and CMV-seropositive. The CDR3 is CASSLDSLASYEQYF. Here the CDR3 DNA reads TGTGCCAGCAGCTTGGACAGCCTGGCCTCCTACGAGCAGTACTTC.